Below, 23 T cell receptor beta chains from the same sample are listed, as sequenced in a study of blood T cell repertoires in COVID-19. Sequencing was performed with immunoSEQ multiplex PCR; in TCRdb, only in-frame clones are kept and a portion is missing. This sample carries about 160,000 clones, around 85% of them seen once, and the ten largest clones take 3.3%. The sequencing input was peripheral blood. The receptor source for this set is a human donor with acute or convalescent COVID-19. The donor label of this sample is uncertain.

The rearrangement uses TRBV9 and TRBJ1-2; D might be TRBD1 (5 bases). V was trimmed by 0 bases and J by 1 base, leaving 13 bases between them. The CDR3 loop spans 16 amino acids. Germline V gene lookup returns CDR1 SGDLS and CDR2 YYNGEE. CDR3 bases: TGTGCCAGCAGCGTAGCGCGGACACGGATTAACTATGGCTACACCTTC. Its protein product is CASSVARTRINYGYTF.

This chain uses TRBV7-2 with TRBJ2-7, with 10 bases aligning to TRBD1. Per the germline V gene, CDR1 is SGHTA and CDR2 is FQGNSA. J was trimmed by 1 base and V by 5 bases; bases with no gene match: 2. The CDR3 runs 14 residues. In nucleotides, the CDR3 is TGTGCCAGCAGCCGGGACAGGGGTTCCTACGAGCAGTACTTC. Amino acid sequence: CASSRDRGSYEQYF.

The V gene is TRBV7-2, the J gene TRBJ1-5; 7 nucleotides align to TRBD1. The germline V gene has CDR1 SGHTA and CDR2 FQGNSA. V was pared by 2 bases and J by 4 bases, with 5 bases of the junction left unmatched. The CDR3 has 15 amino acids. DNA for the CDR3: TGTGCCAGCAGCTTAAAGGGACAGATAAATCAGCCCCAGCATTTT. Amino acids: CASSLKGQINQPQHF.

The V gene is TRBV2, the J gene TRBJ2-5, with TRBD1 matching 9 bases. Losses at the gene ends were 6 bases for V and 4 bases for J; bases not matched to a gene: 3. This CDR3 is built from 13 residues. Germline V CDR1 and CDR2: SNHLY, FYNNEI. CDR3 in amino acids: CASRQDRGETQYF. CDR3 bases: TGTGCCAGCAGACAGGACAGGGGAGAGACCCAGTACTTC.

V and J are TRBV4-1 and TRBJ1-5; maybe TRBD1 (5 bases). The CDR3 length is 15 residues. The V end was cut by 7 bases, the J end by 7 bases, with 20 bases between. Germline-derived CDR1 and CDR2 are MGHRA and YSYEKL. The CDR3 coding sequence is TGCGCCAGCAAACAACCGGGAGGGGTTGGACAGCCCCAGCATTTT. Translated: CASKQPGGVGQPQHF.

This clone was seen just once. The CDR3 DNA is TGTGCCAGTAGTTTTGCGAAGGGGACAGATTTTAGCTATGGCTACACCTTC. It encodes CASSFAKGTDFSYGYTF. J is TRBJ1-2 and V is TRBV19, with 7 positions matching TRBD1. The CDR3 contains 17 residues. The germline gives CDR1 LNHDA, CDR2 SQIVND (reference sequence). V shed 5 bases, J shed 4 bases, and the junction held 16 bases outside the gene matches.

The chain combines TRBV9 with TRBJ1-1; D remains unclear. CDR3 length: 13 residues. V lost 1 base and J 1 base, leaving 5 bases between the germline ends. Germline V gene lookup returns CDR1 SGDLS and CDR2 YYNGEE. The CDR3 loop is CASSVSGNTEAFF. The CDR3 DNA reads TGTGCCAGCAGCGTATCGGGGAACACTGAAGCTTTCTTT.

The rearrangement links TRBV9 to TRBJ1-3; D is undetermined. The CDR3 runs 14 residues. V lost 0 bases, J lost 4 bases, and 8 bases lay in between. Germline-derived CDR1 and CDR2 are SGDLS and YYNGEE. The CDR3 region has the DNA TGTGCCAGCAGCGTAGGAGAGGTCGGAAACACCATATATTTT. Protein sequence: CASSVGEVGNTIYF.

CDR3 amino acids: CAWSVGQNYGYTF. In nucleotides, the CDR3 is TGTGCCTGGAGTGTCGGACAGAACTATGGCTACACCTTC. V is TRBV30 and J is TRBJ1-2; maybe TRBD1 (6 bases). The CDR3 extends over 13 amino acids. V lost 0 bases and J 2 bases, leaving 7 bases between the germline ends. Germline V lookup: CDR1 GTSNPN, CDR2 SVGIG (reference sequence).

The chain combines TRBV27 with TRBJ2-7, with a weak D call TRBD2 (5 bases). Germline V gives CDR1 MNHEY, CDR2 SMNVEV (reference sequence). V was clipped by 7 bases and J by 2 bases, with 21 bases between them. The CDR3 runs 16 residues. The CDR3 region is CASTRGDTLGPYEQYF. In DNA form, the CDR3 reads TGTGCCAGCACCCGGGGAGACACCCTTGGCCCCTACGAGCAGTACTTC.

CDR3 in amino acids: CASSVDILKGEQFF. DNA for the CDR3: TGCGCCAGCAGCGTAGACATTTTGAAAGGTGAGCAGTTCTTC. V gene TRBV4-3 combines with J gene TRBJ2-1; no clear D gene. The germline V gene encodes CDR1 LGHNA and CDR2 YSLEER. V lost 5 bases and J lost 9, with 17 bases in between. The CDR3 totals 14 residues.

This sequence joins TRBV28 and TRBJ2-4; 8 nucleotides agree with TRBD2. V was pared by 5 bases and J by 3 bases, with 9 bases of the junction left unmatched. In germline, CDR1 is MDHEN, CDR2 SYDVKM. The CDR3 runs 16 residues. The CDR3 here is CASSLIAGWSKNIQYF. Here the CDR3 DNA reads TGTGCCAGCAGTCTAATAGCGGGGTGGAGCAAAAACATTCAGTACTTC.

CDR3: CASTGQYTDTQYF. The CDR3 DNA sequence: TGTGCCAGCACTGGACAGTACACAGATACGCAGTATTTT. The rearrangement uses TRBV6-5 and TRBJ2-3; tentative D call: TRBD1 (6 bases). This CDR3 spans 13 amino acids. V was clipped by 7 bases and J by 2 bases, with 10 bases between them. Germline CDR1 is MNHEY and CDR2 is SVGAGI.

The CDR3 region has the DNA TGTGCCAGCAGCCCAGGAATCAATCAGCCCCAGCATTTT. Amino acid sequence: CASSPGINQPQHF. This rearrangement joins TRBV7-3 to TRBJ1-5; D is ambiguous. This CDR3 spans 13 amino acids. Trimming removed 5 bases at V and 3 bases at J, with 8 bases between. CDR1 and CDR2 (germline): SGHTA, FQGTGA. Combining the CDR3 with reference TRBV7-3 and TRBJ1-5 gives the whole variable domain GAGVSQTPSNKVTEKGKYVELRCDPISGHTALYWYRQSLGQGPEFLIYFQGTGAADDSGLPNDRFFAVRPEGSVSTLKIQRTERGDSAVYLCASSPGINQPQHFGDGTRLSIL.

The rearrangement joins TRBV3-1 (or the pseudogene TRBV3-2) to TRBJ1-2; TRBD1 matches at 9 bases. J lost 3 bases, V lost 0 bases, and 8 bases had no gene match. The CDR3 runs 17 residues. Looked up from germline, CDR1 is LGHDT and CDR2 is YNNKEL (reference sequence). CDR3 sequence reads: CASSQEGRDRAYYGYTF. The CDR3 nucleotides are TGTGCCAGCAGCCAAGAGGGAAGGGACAGGGCATACTATGGCTACACCTTC.

This clone was observed once. The chain uses TRBV27 and TRBJ1-2; a possible D gene is TRBD1 (5 bases). Germline values: CDR1 MNHEY, CDR2 SMNVEV (reference sequence). The V gene lost 1 base and the J gene lost 2 bases, with 14 bases spanning the gap. The CDR3 has 16 residues. The chain's CDR3 is CASSLYSGGSNYGYTF. CDR3 nucleotides: TGTGCCAGCAGTTTATACTCCGGGGGTTCCAACTATGGCTACACCTTC.

The J gene is TRBJ1-2, the V gene TRBV5-1; D remains unclear. The ends were cut back, 0 bases at V and 6 bases at J, with 9 bases in the middle. CDR1 and CDR2 (germline): SGHRS, YFSETQ. This CDR3 is built from 13 residues. CDR3 region: CASSLGSGDGYTF. DNA of the CDR3: TGCGCCAGCAGCTTGGGTTCCGGGGATGGCTACACCTTC.

The V call is TRBV5-1, the J call TRBJ2-5; D gene uncertain. Germline CDR1 SGHRS, CDR2 YFSETQ. Trimming shortened V by 0 bases and J by 5 bases, and 8 bases separated the two germline ends. The CDR3 is 13 residues long. The CDR3, as DNA: TGCGCCAGCAGCTTGGAGATGAGGGAGACCCAGTACTTC. Encoded protein: CASSLEMRETQYF.

Here the CDR3 reads CASGSGGTGELFF. The CDR3 DNA sequence: TGTGCTAGTGGTTCAGGGGGCACCGGGGAGCTGTTTTTT. The chain has TRBV12-5 and TRBJ2-2, with 7 bases fitting TRBD1. Germline lookup yields CDR1 LGHNT and CDR2 FRNRAP. The CDR3 totals 13 residues. Germline trimming cut 4 bases from V and 4 bases from J; bases unmatched to any gene: 0. The whole variable domain, remainder taken from reference TRBV12-5 and TRBJ2-2, is DARVTQTPRHKVTEMGQEVTMRCQPILGHNTVFWYRQTMMQGLELLAYFRNRAPLDDSGMPKDRFSAEMPDATLATLKIQPSEPRDSAVYFCASGSGGTGELFFGEGSRLTVL.

This clone is a singleton in its sample. The V call is TRBV11-2, the J call TRBJ2-7; the D is unclear. CDR3 length equals 16 residues. With 7 bases removed from V and 0 bases from J, the gap between germline ends came to 19 bases. CDR1 and CDR2 (germline): SGHAT, FQNNGV. CDR3: CASNFFGPASSYEQYF. In DNA form, the CDR3 reads TGTGCCAGCAATTTTTTTGGGCCGGCGAGCTCCTACGAGCAGTACTTC.

The genes are TRBV29-1 and TRBJ1-2; 9 bases are shared with TRBD1. This CDR3 has 14 amino acids. Germline V gene sequence: CDR1 SQVTM, CDR2 ANQGSEA. Trimming took 7 bases from V and 7 from J; bases not matched to a gene: 13. CDR3 residues: CSAVPRDREGGYTF. The CDR3 nucleotides read TGCAGCGCCGTTCCCCGGGACAGGGAGGGTGGCTACACCTTC.

This rearrangement joins TRBV5-6 to TRBJ1-6, with unresolved D. V was clipped by 1 base and J by 7 bases, with 9 bases between them. The CDR3 has 14 residues. Per the germline V gene, CDR1 is SGHDT and CDR2 is YYEEEE. The CDR3 DNA sequence: TGTGCCAGCAGCTTGAGTTCGGTGAATTCACCCCTCCACTTT. Translating it yields CASSLSSVNSPLHF.

The rearrangement uses TRBV7-2 and TRBJ1-2; D is unclear. This CDR3 has 16 amino acids. The V gene lost 2 bases and the J gene lost 4 bases, with 17 bases spanning the gap. Germline V gene lookup returns CDR1 SGHTA and CDR2 FQGNSA. Written as DNA, the CDR3 is TGTGCCAGCAGCTTATTAGACGGCAGGAATCGCTATGGCTACACCTTC. Its protein product is CASSLLDGRNRYGYTF.